The source of this T cell receptor (beta chain) is a study of blood T cell repertoires in COVID-19. Study-level background: Sources were T cells, B-cell-depleted T cells, or PBMCs; the material itself was cDNA or gDNA.

Clones were sequenced by immunoSEQ multiplex PCR, and TCRdb holds only the in-frame ones, with some missing. The sample contains 170,000 or so clones, roughly 84% of which appear only once. Trimming took 1 base from V and 3 from J, leaving 12 bases between them. The germline V gene has CDR1 SGHTA and CDR2 FQGNSA. The CDR3 has 15 amino acids. This clonotype was sampled from a man aged 18 to 29 with active or convalescent COVID-19. The specimen was peripheral blood. The V and J genes are TRBV7-2 and TRBJ1-2, with D possibly matching TRBD1 (5 bases). CDR3: CASSLGRGVDYGYTF. As DNA, the CDR3 is TGTGCCAGCAGCTTAGGGCGGGGGGTGGACTATGGCTACACCTTC.